This TCR beta chain appears in the sequencing data of a study of blood T cell repertoires in COVID-19. Study-level background: PBMCs, B-cell-depleted T cells, or T cells were the source of the cDNA or gDNA that made up the material.

Assay used: immunoSEQ multiplex PCR; TCRdb lists only in-frame clones, some missing. The profile covers a few hundred thousand clones, with more than 75% appearing a single time and approximately 3% taken by the ten largest. This CDR3 has 16 amino acids. V was clipped by 2 bases and J by 5 bases, with 16 bases between them. Per the germline V gene, CDR1 is KGHSH and CDR2 is LQKENI. Sequenced: peripheral blood. The V call is TRBV18, the J call TRBJ2-1; no reliable D call. The clonotype was recovered from a man in his sixties with acute or convalescent COVID-19. CDR3 amino acids: CASSPEVRRMNNEQFF. In DNA form, the CDR3 reads TGTGCCAGCTCACCAGAGGTTAGAAGAATGAACAATGAGCAGTTCTTC.